This TCR beta chain was retrieved from a study of blood T cells in healthy people across ages. This clonotype was seen repeatedly, ten times or more. What it recognizes is unknown. Samples each had at least 5 micrograms of total RNA extracted. Broader study findings: Observed TCR beta diversity per million T cells went down as age went up. This fall followed a roughly linear course with age.

A sample-barcoded 5' primer and a J-beta primer mix were used in a second PCR of roughly 6 to 11 cycles. A template-switch adaptor with 12 random nucleotides tagged each cDNA molecule. TCRdb fed the 5' RACE reads into MiXCR, producing one record per CDR3 protein. The sample holds about 280,000 distinct CDR3 sequences, 25% to 30% seen once. With 5 bases removed from V and 4 bases from J, the gap between germline ends came to 17 bases. Germline V CDR1 and CDR2: MDHEN, SYDVKM. CDR3 length equals 15 residues. Sequenced sample: blood. The V call is TRBV28, the J call TRBJ1-2, with D possibly TRBD1 on 5 matching bases. The receptor was isolated from a woman in her seventies in good health. The CDR3: CASSQPRGGTYGYTF. The CDR3 DNA sequence: TGTGCCAGCAGTCAACCCCGCGGGGGTACCTATGGCTACACCTTC.